These 24 T cell receptor beta chains came from one sample sequenced in a study of Graves' ophthalmopathy and Graves' hyperthyroidism. Scientists amplified the TCR beta CDR3 regions from RNA transcripts. Investigators did first-round RT-PCR with HTBI primers, then second-round multiplex PCR. A single record per CDR3 protein comes from TCRdb applying MiXCR to the multiplex PCR reads. The table lists about 400,000 distinct CDR3 sequences, more than 20% of them singletons. The sequenced sample was peripheral blood. These TCRs come from a woman aged 18-35 years with stable Graves' hyperthyroidism.

This clonotype was counted ten times or more. This chain connects TRBV2 to TRBJ1-5, with D possibly being TRBD1 (5 bases). The CDR3 extends over 16 amino acids. In germline, CDR1 is SNHLY, CDR2 FYNNEI. With 3 bases removed from V and 0 bases from J, the gap between germline ends came to 12 bases. The CDR3 loop reads CASSDTREGSNQPQHF. The CDR3 region has the DNA TGTGCCAGCAGTGATACCAGGGAAGGTAGCAATCAGCCCCAGCATTTT.

This clonotype came up many times. This rearrangement joins TRBV30 to TRBJ1-2; perhaps TRBD1 as D (5 bases). Germline CDR1 GTSNPN, CDR2 SVGIG (reference sequence). V was pared by 2 bases and J by 4 bases, with 8 bases between. This CDR3 has 12 amino acids. CDR3 sequence reads: CAWSRQGYGYTF. The CDR3 DNA reads as TGTGCCTGGAGTCGGCAGGGCTATGGCTACACCTTC.

The CDR3 nucleotides read TGTGCCAGCAGGATAACTGATAATCAGCCCCAGCATTTT. Translation gives CASRITDNQPQHF. This chain connects TRBV6-1 to TRBJ1-5; no definite D call. The ends were cut back, 6 bases at V and 4 bases at J, with 10 bases in the middle. CDR1 and CDR2 (germline): MNHNS, SASEGT. There are 13 residues in the CDR3.

This clonotype has only a few counts. The V call is TRBV10-2, the J call TRBJ2-1; D is undetermined. The V end lost 6 bases, the J end lost 4 bases, and 13 bases lay between the germline ends. The germline V gene has CDR1 WSHSY and CDR2 SAAADI. CDR3 length: 14 amino acids. Written as DNA, the CDR3 is TGCGCCAGCAGAGCCCGAGGAGTTTACAATGAGCAGTTCTTC. Translating gives CASRARGVYNEQFF.

This chain uses TRBV28 with TRBJ1-1; D possibly corresponds to TRBD1 (6 bases). The CDR3 is 15 residues long. Trimming pared 1 base from V and 4 bases from J, leaving 13 bases between. Germline CDR1 reads MDHEN; CDR2 reads SYDVKM. In DNA, the CDR3 is TGTGCCAGCAGTTTATTGGCCCCGGACAGCACTGAAGCTTTCTTT. Translation gives CASSLLAPDSTEAFF.

This clonotype has at least ten counts. The chain joins TRBV28 to TRBJ1-2; D might be TRBD1 (5 bases). V dropped 3 bases and J dropped 8 bases, with 10 bases sitting between them. Looked up from germline, CDR1 is MDHEN and CDR2 is SYDVKM. The length of the CDR3 is 12 residues. The CDR3 reads CASSLGRDGYTF. The CDR3, as DNA: TGTGCCAGCAGTTTGGGCAGGGACGGCTACACCTTC.

At least ten counts were recorded for this clonotype. The chain recombines TRBV12-3 or TRBV12-4 with TRBJ2-2; the D gene is possibly TRBD2 (5 bases). V lost 6 bases, J lost 5 bases, and 10 bases lay in between. CDR3 length: 13 residues. This CDR3 is CASRPDLTGELFF. The DNA of the CDR3 is TGTGCCAGCAGACCGGACTTAACCGGGGAGCTGTTTTTT.

This clonotype was recorded at least ten times. The CDR3, as DNA: TGTGCCAGCTGCACAGGGTTCCCCTACGAGCAGTACTTC. Translation gives CASCTGFPYEQYF. The chain recombines TRBV2 with TRBJ2-7; tentatively, D is TRBD1 (6 bases). The CDR3 is made up of 13 amino acids. The germline V gene encodes CDR1 SNHLY and CDR2 FYNNEI. Deletions cut 8 bases from V and 2 bases from J, with 13 bases between.

To note about this clonotype: This may be a read error, as it is one base from a much larger clone. This rearrangement joins TRBV24-1 to TRBJ1-1; D remains unclear. The germline CDR1 and CDR2 sequences are KGHDR and SFDVKD. This CDR3 spans 14 amino acids. The CDR3 loop reads CATSDSRPSPKASF. The CDR3 DNA sequence: TGTGCCACCAGTGATTCTAGGCCTTCTCCCAAAGCTTCCTTT.

This clonotype was detected ten times or more. The rearrangement links TRBV7-2 to TRBJ2-7; D call uncertain. V was shortened by 4 bases and J by 2 bases, with 12 bases between the two germline ends. This CDR3 is built from 14 residues. The germline V gene encodes CDR1 SGHTA and CDR2 FQGNSA. The CDR3 nucleotides read TGTGCCAGCAGCTCCCGGACGGTGACCTACGAGCAGTACTTC. Encoded protein: CASSSRTVTYEQYF.

V and J are TRBV12-3 or TRBV12-4 and TRBJ1-2; D gene uncertain. With 1 base removed from V and 5 bases from J, the gap between germline ends came to 11 bases. The CDR3 sequence is 14 residues long. The CDR3 sequence: CASSLGSGAYGYTF. The CDR3 DNA is TGTGCCAGCAGTTTAGGTTCGGGCGCGTATGGCTACACCTTC.

The rearrangement uses TRBV6-2 or TRBV6-3 and TRBJ1-1, with unresolved D. The germline gives CDR1 MNHEY, CDR2 SVGEGT. The CDR3 spans 15 residues. The V end was cut by 8 bases, the J end by 3 bases, with 19 bases between. The CDR3 region is CASHDPVLQHTEAFF. The CDR3 DNA follows: TGTGCCAGCCACGATCCGGTACTTCAGCACACTGAAGCTTTCTTT.

Ten or more counts support this clonotype. The chain recombines TRBV6-2 or TRBV6-3 with TRBJ1-5; 7 nucleotides line up with TRBD1. Germline V CDR1 and CDR2: MNHEY, SVGEGT. V trimming: 0 bases; J trimming: 4 bases; junction bases outside the gene matches: 3. The CDR3 runs 15 residues. The CDR3 reads CASSYSGQINQPQHF. In DNA, the CDR3 is TGTGCCAGCAGTTACTCGGGACAGATTAATCAGCCCCAGCATTTT.

There are many counts of this clonotype. The chain joins TRBV6-5 to TRBJ2-5; TRBD1 matches 9 bases. With V trimmed by 4 bases and J by 5 bases, 5 bases remained unmatched. This CDR3 is 14 amino acids long. The germline gives CDR1 MNHEY, CDR2 SVGAGI. The CDR3 DNA sequence: TGTGCCAGCAGTTCTTGGACAGGGGACGAGACCCAGTACTTC. This translates into CASSSWTGDETQYF.

The gene calls are TRBV20-1 and TRBJ2-3; TRBD2 aligns across 10 bases. CDR3 length: 11 residues. J gave up 8 bases and V 7 bases, and 3 bases lay outside the gene matches. Germline V CDR1 and CDR2: DFQATT, SNEGSKA (reference sequence). The CDR3 DNA reads TGCAGTGGAGCGGGAGGGGGTACGCAGTATTTT. It encodes CSGAGGGTQYF.

The CDR3 sequence: CASSHPVKGYEQYF. The CDR3 bases are TGCGCCAGCAGCCATCCCGTTAAGGGGTACGAGCAGTACTTC. The chain employs TRBV4-1 and TRBJ2-7, with D perhaps TRBD1 (5 bases). Germline V gene data show CDR1 as MGHRA and CDR2 as YSYEKL. Trimming cost V 3 bases and J 4 bases, with 13 bases left between them. CDR3 size: 14 residues.

This chain links TRBV12-3 or TRBV12-4 with TRBJ2-5; D is undetermined. This CDR3 contains 14 residues. The V end was cut by 6 bases, the J end by 1 base, with 12 bases between. The DNA of the CDR3 is TGTGCCAGCAGCCGAGGTCAGCCCCAAGAGACCCAGTACTTC. Translated, it gives CASSRGQPQETQYF.

This clonotype was observed at least ten times. The rearrangement uses TRBV12-3 or TRBV12-4 and TRBJ1-3; no reliable D call. Deletions cut 1 base from V and 2 bases from J, with 12 bases between. This CDR3 comprises 16 residues. CDR3 DNA: TGTGCCAGCAGTTTAGGATTCCGGGAGGCTGGAAACACCATATATTTT. Its protein product is CASSLGFREAGNTIYF.

This chain connects TRBV6-5 to TRBJ1-2; 8 nucleotides line up with TRBD1. The CDR3 is 14 amino acids. Germline CDR1 is MNHEY and CDR2 is SVGAGI. Trimming removed 2 bases from V and 6 bases from J; junction bases left unmatched: 5. CDR3 sequence reads: CASSYARGLDGYTF. DNA for the CDR3: TGTGCCAGCAGTTACGCCAGGGGGCTTGATGGCTACACCTTC.

This clonotype showed up many times. The chain links TRBV12-3 or TRBV12-4 to TRBJ2-6; no definite D call. The CDR3 runs to 14 residues. Trimming took 7 bases from V and 0 from J, leaving 7 bases between them. CDR3 bases: TGTGCCAGCACTGTCGGCTCTGGGGCCAACGTCCTGACTTTC. This translates into CASTVGSGANVLTF.

This clonotype was seen repeatedly, ten times or more. This chain uses TRBV6-5 with TRBJ1-6; D remains ambiguous. Trimming left V 0 bases short and J 0 bases short, with 12 bases between. From germline, CDR1 is MNHEY and CDR2 SVGAGI. The CDR3 is 18 amino acids. CDR3 in amino acids: CASSYSMSTSSYNSPLHF. The CDR3 coding sequence is TGTGCCAGCAGTTACTCTATGAGCACGAGCTCCTATAATTCACCCCTCCACTTT.

This clonotype was seen repeatedly, ten times or more. V and J are TRBV7-6 and TRBJ2-7; 7 bases match TRBD1. The J segment lost 3 bases and the V segment lost 5 bases, leaving 7 bases of the junction unmatched. This CDR3 region has 14 residues. Germline loops: CDR1 SGHVS, CDR2 FNYEAQ. This CDR3 is CASSPRGPYYEQYF. The CDR3 DNA sequence: TGTGCCAGCAGCCCTAGGGGGCCGTACTACGAGCAGTACTTC.

This clonotype was recorded many times. The chain uses TRBV6-2 or TRBV6-3 and TRBJ2-7; TRBD1 matches at 9 bases. This CDR3 contains 15 residues. CDR1 MNHEY and CDR2 SVGEGT come from the germline V gene. Unmatched junction bases numbered 2, after V lost 2 bases and J lost 0 bases. The chain's CDR3 is CASSYGTGSSYEQYF. In DNA, the CDR3 is TGTGCCAGCAGTTACGGGACAGGGAGCTCCTACGAGCAGTACTTC.

This clonotype occurred many times. The chain couples TRBV29-1 to TRBJ2-7; possibly TRBD1 for D (5 bases). V shed 5 bases and J shed 1 base, with 15 bases lying between them. CDR3 size: 14 residues. Germline V lookup: CDR1 SQVTM, CDR2 ANQGSEA. CDR3 region: CSVRLSRTSYEQYF. CDR3 nucleotide sequence: TGCAGCGTTAGGCTTAGCAGGACATCCTACGAGCAGTACTTC.